These 30 T cell receptor beta chains were all obtained from the same sample, sequenced in a study of blood T cells in healthy people across ages. Alongside a J-beta primer mix, a sample-barcoded 5' primer served in a second PCR lasting about 7 to 11 cycles. TCRdb re-analysed the 5' RACE reads in MiXCR, keeping a single row per CDR3 protein. This table holds some 760,000 distinct CDR3 sequences, 20% to 30% found once. These same data were also listed under a study on T cells of mothers and their children.

The source material was blood. Receptors were obtained from a boy aged 5-17 years in good health.

About this clonotype: A read error is likely, as this CDR3 ends without the conserved phenylalanine or tryptophan. V gene TRBV7-9 combines with J gene TRBJ2-7; a possible D gene is TRBD1 (6 bases). The V end lost 1 base, the J end lost 3 bases, and 10 bases lay between the germline ends. Germline CDR1 and CDR2: SEHNR and FQNEAQ (reference sequence). CDR3 length: 14 amino acids. This CDR3 reads CASSLVEDSYEQYC. As DNA, the CDR3 is TGTGCCAGCAGCTTAGTAGAGGACAGCTACGAGCAGTACTGC.

This chain links TRBV5-4 with TRBJ2-2; D is tentatively TRBD1 or TRBD2 (5 bases each). The germline gives CDR1 SGHNT, CDR2 YYREEE (reference sequence). V dropped 4 bases and J dropped 6 bases, with 19 bases sitting between them. This CDR3 has 16 residues. The CDR3 bases are TGTGCCAGCAGCAACCCCGGGACGGAAAAACCCGGGGAGCTGTTTTTT. It encodes CASSNPGTEKPGELFF.

The CDR3 sequence: CASGFSETQYF. CDR3 sequence (DNA): TGTGCCAGCGGTTTTTCGGAGACCCAGTACTTC. J is TRBJ2-5 and V is TRBV6-5; D unclear. Trimming took off 8 bases at V and 5 bases at J, with 9 bases between the two ends. There are 11 residues in the CDR3. CDR1 MNHEY and CDR2 SVGAGI come from the germline V gene.

The chain couples TRBV28 to TRBJ1-1; TRBD1 matches 8 bases. V dropped 6 bases and J dropped 0; count of bases not matched to a gene: 6. This CDR3 spans 15 amino acids. The germline gives CDR1 MDHEN, CDR2 SYDVKM. The CDR3 protein is CASRPTGGMNTEAFF. CDR3 coding DNA: TGTGCCAGCAGACCCACAGGGGGAATGAACACTGAAGCTTTCTTT.

The chain uses TRBV15 and TRBJ2-4, with D hard to call. CDR1 and CDR2 (germline): LNHNV, YYDKDF (reference sequence). Trimming left V 2 bases short and J 5 bases short, with 7 bases between. This CDR3 is 13 amino acids long. The CDR3 DNA sequence: TGTGCCACCAGCAGACTTCCGGAAAACATTCAGTACTTC. Encoded protein: CATSRLPENIQYF.

This chain links TRBV11-2 with TRBJ2-7; TRBD2 matches at 8 bases. With 0 bases clipped from V and 2 bases from J, the junction kept 3 bases outside the gene matches. This CDR3 has 15 amino acids. Looked up from germline, CDR1 is SGHAT and CDR2 is FQNNGV. Here the CDR3 reads CASSLELAVTYEQYF. As DNA, the CDR3 is TGTGCCAGCAGCTTAGAACTAGCGGTAACCTACGAGCAGTACTTC.

The chain joins TRBV29-1 to TRBJ2-7; D might be TRBD1 (6 bases). The CDR3 spans 13 residues. Germline V gives CDR1 SQVTM, CDR2 ANQGSEA. Trimming shortened V by 4 bases and J by 0 bases, and 10 bases separated the two germline ends. The CDR3 DNA is TGCAGCGTTGTTCGGGACAACTCCTACGAGCAGTACTTC. Translated, it gives CSVVRDNSYEQYF.

V usage is TRBV6-5 and J usage is TRBJ2-5, with D perhaps matching TRBD2 (6 bases). The assigned J gene may be wrong: the sequence end matches TRBJ2-7 better. The CDR3 covers 15 residues. Looked up from germline, CDR1 is MNHEY and CDR2 is SVGAGI. This CDR3 reads CASSVTTSSSYEQYF. As DNA, the CDR3 is TGTGCCAGCAGTGTCACAACTAGCAGCTCCTACGAGCAGTACTTC.

The V gene is TRBV27, the J gene TRBJ2-5, with unresolved D. The CDR3 is 13 residues long. The V gene lost 5 bases and the J gene lost 5 bases, with 12 bases spanning the gap. CDR1 MNHEY and CDR2 SMNVEV come from the germline V gene (reference sequence). CDR3 sequence reads: CASSPDGSETQYF. The CDR3 coding sequence is TGTGCCAGCAGTCCCGATGGTTCCGAGACCCAGTACTTC.

A few counts support this clonotype. The chain links TRBV7-6 to TRBJ2-1; TRBD2 matches 8 bases. Germline assignment: CDR1 SGHVS and CDR2 FNYEAQ. The CDR3 has 18 amino acids. V shed 2 bases, J shed 2 bases, and the junction held 11 bases outside the gene matches. The CDR3 spells CASSLSYGGAVTYNEQFF. For the CDR3, the DNA is TGTGCCAGCAGCTTAAGTTACGGGGGGGCCGTCACCTACAATGAGCAGTTCTTC. The whole variable domain, remainder taken from reference TRBV7-6 and TRBJ2-1, is GAGVSQSPRYKVTKRGQDVALRCDPISGHVSLYWYRQALGQGPEFLTYFNYEAQQDKSGLPNDRFSAERPEGSISTLTIQRTEQRDSAMYRCASSLSYGGAVTYNEQFFGPGTRLTVL.

This sequence joins TRBV19 and TRBJ2-5, with 8 bases lining up with TRBD2. The CDR3 is 16 amino acids. V shed 5 bases, J shed 4 bases, and the junction held 12 bases outside the gene matches. CDR1 is LNHDA, CDR2 SQIVND, per germline (reference sequence). This CDR3 reads CASSFHRGTRRETQYF. The CDR3, as DNA: TGTGCCAGTAGTTTCCACCGCGGGACTAGGAGAGAGACCCAGTACTTC. The full variable domain, completed using reference TRBV19 and TRBJ2-5, is DGGITQSPKYLFRKEGQNVTLSCEQNLNHDAMYWYRQDPGQGLRLIYYSQIVNDFQKGDIAEGYSVSREKKESFPLTVTSAQKNPTAFYLCASSFHRGTRRETQYFGPGTRLLVL.

In its sample, this clonotype was seen a few times. This chain connects TRBV4-3 to TRBJ1-3, with D possibly being TRBD1 (6 bases). V lost 0 bases and J 7 bases, leaving 7 bases between the germline ends. The CDR3 is 13 amino acids. Germline CDR1 and CDR2: LGHNA and YSLEER. The CDR3 DNA reads as TGCGCCAGCAGCCAAGACAGGGGTAACACCATATATTTT. Translation: CASSQDRGNTIYF.

The rearrangement joins TRBV7-2 to TRBJ2-7; D assignment may be TRBD1 or TRBD2 (6 bases each). Trimming pared 5 bases from V and 2 bases from J, leaving 16 bases between. The CDR3 runs to 15 residues. Germline CDR1 reads SGHTA; CDR2 reads FQGNSA. This CDR3 reads CASSRGDTEPYEQYF. The CDR3 coding sequence is TGTGCCAGCAGCAGGGGGGACACCGAACCCTACGAGCAGTACTTC.

This clonotype was detected a few times. The chain couples TRBV20-1 to TRBJ1-2, with 7 bases identical to TRBD1. Trimming cost V 3 bases and J 8 bases; bases outside gene matches: 6. Germline CDR1 DFQATT, CDR2 SNEGSKA (reference sequence). CDR3 length equals 12 residues. CDR3 in amino acids: CSASTQGGGYTF. DNA of the CDR3: TGCAGTGCTAGTACCCAGGGGGGAGGCTACACCTTC.

This clonotype has a handful of counts. The rearrangement uses TRBV7-8 and TRBJ2-1, with 9 nucleotides matching TRBD1. Germline V gives CDR1 SGHVS, CDR2 FQNEAQ. Trimming removed 7 bases from V and 6 bases from J; junction bases left unmatched: 10. The CDR3 is 15 residues long. The CDR3 here is CASKSGQGPSNEQFF. CDR3 DNA: TGTGCCAGCAAGTCGGGACAGGGACCCTCCAATGAGCAGTTCTTC.

This clonotype was found a few times. V is TRBV6-6 and J is TRBJ1-5, with 9 bases lining up with TRBD1. The V gene end was trimmed by 0 bases and the J gene end by 6 bases; junction bases not matched to a gene: 3. CDR3 length equals 15 residues. Germline V gene data show CDR1 as MNHNY and CDR2 as SVGAGI (reference sequence). CDR3 bases: TGTGCCAGCAGTTACTCCCGGGACAGGGCTCAGCCCCAGCATTTT. Protein: CASSYSRDRAQPQHF.

This clonotype was recorded a few times. V gene TRBV11-3 combines with J gene TRBJ2-5; tentatively, D is TRBD2 (5 bases). CDR3 length equals 14 residues. CDR1 and CDR2 from the germline V gene are SGHNT and YENEEA. V dropped 5 bases and J dropped 5 bases, with 15 bases sitting between them. CDR3 region: CASSPTSAVETQYF. CDR3 in DNA: TGTGCCAGCAGCCCTACTAGTGCGGTGGAGACCCAGTACTTC. The full variable domain, its missing parts supplied by reference TRBV11-3 and TRBJ2-5, is EAGVVQSPRYKIIEKKQPVAFWCNPISGHNTLYWYLQNLGQGPELLIRYENEEAVDDSQLPKDRFSAERLKGVDSTLKIQPAELGDSAVYLCASSPTSAVETQYFGPGTRLLVL.

A few counts support this clonotype. CDR3 DNA sequence: TGCAGCGGGGGGACAGGGGCGGGCTACGAGCAGTACTTC. Translating gives CSGGTGAGYEQYF. The chain links TRBV29-1 to TRBJ2-1; 10 positions agree with TRBD1. The DNA end lines up better with TRBJ2-7; the J call may be wrong. Looked up from germline, CDR1 is SQVTM and CDR2 is ANQGSEA. The CDR3 has 13 residues.

This clonotype was seen more than once but under ten times. The chain combines TRBV29-1 with TRBJ2-7; TRBD2 matches at 10 bases. V was clipped by 6 bases and J by 5 bases; unmatched bases: 7. Germline CDR1 SQVTM, CDR2 ANQGSEA. The CDR3 spans 13 residues. The CDR3: CSVKAGGPDEQYF. CDR3 DNA sequence: TGCAGCGTCAAAGCGGGAGGGCCAGACGAGCAGTACTTC.

J is TRBJ2-5 and V is TRBV29-1, with TRBD1 matching 9 bases. After removal of 5 bases from V and 4 bases from J, the junction contained 8 bases not matched to a gene. The germline V gene encodes CDR1 SQVTM and CDR2 ANQGSEA. The CDR3 consists of 14 residues. CDR3 sequence (DNA): TGCAGCGTTTCTCGACAGGGGGGGAGAGAGACCCAGTACTTC. The encoded protein is CSVSRQGGRETQYF.

The chain combines TRBV6-5 with TRBJ2-3; 9 bases are a match to TRBD2. Germline V CDR1 and CDR2: MNHEY, SVGAGI. The CDR3 is 16 amino acids. V trimming: 4 bases; J trimming: 1 base; junction bases outside the gene matches: 6. In DNA, the CDR3 is TGTGCCAGCAGTTTAGGGACTAGCAAAGGCACAGATACGCAGTATTTT. Amino acid sequence: CASSLGTSKGTDTQYF.

Only a few counts were recorded for this clonotype. This rearrangement joins TRBV20-1 to TRBJ2-1; the D gene is possibly TRBD2 (7 bases). Near its end, the DNA agrees better with TRBJ2-5, so the J call may be wrong. The CDR3 contains 13 residues. CDR1 and CDR2 from the germline V gene are DFQATT and SNEGSKA (reference sequence). CDR3 protein: CSALLGGVGTQYF. Written as DNA, the CDR3 is TGCAGTGCCCTACTAGGGGGGGTGGGGACCCAGTACTTC.

The gene calls are TRBV27 and TRBJ1-2; 9 bases match TRBD1. This CDR3 comprises 13 residues. J gave up 6 bases and V 6 bases, and 5 bases lay outside the gene matches. The germline CDR1 and CDR2 sequences are MNHEY and SMNVEV (reference sequence). The CDR3 region is CASRTGGRDGYTF. The CDR3 bases are TGTGCCAGCAGGACAGGGGGGCGGGATGGCTACACCTTC.

This clonotype was picked up a small number of times. This chain links TRBV20-1 with TRBJ2-5, with 10 nucleotides matching TRBD2. This CDR3 is 16 amino acids long. CDR1 and CDR2 from the germline V gene are DFQATT and SNEGSKA (reference sequence). The V and J ends lost 0 bases and 3 bases, in that order; junction bases with no gene match: 7. Here the CDR3 reads CSARDTGTSAKETQYF. The CDR3 region has the DNA TGCAGTGCTAGAGATACCGGGACTAGCGCTAAAGAGACCCAGTACTTC.

This sequence joins TRBV18 and TRBJ2-5, with TRBD1 identical over 7 bases. Unmatched junction bases numbered 5, after V lost 3 bases and J lost 1 base. Germline V gives CDR1 KGHSH, CDR2 LQKENI. This CDR3 region has 15 residues. This chain's CDR3 is CASSPRDSSQETQYF. CDR3 in DNA: TGTGCCAGCTCACCTCGGGACAGCTCCCAAGAGACCCAGTACTTC.

V is TRBV19 and J is TRBJ1-4; no clear D. Trimming removed 3 bases at V and 1 base at J, with 9 bases between. The V gene's germline CDR1 is LNHDA and CDR2 SQIVND (reference sequence). The CDR3 sequence is 15 residues long. DNA for the CDR3: TGTGCCAGTAGTATTTCTGACGGAACTAATGAAAAACTGTTTTTT. This translates into CASSISDGTNEKLFF.

This clonotype appeared a few times. The rearrangement joins TRBV7-9 to TRBJ1-2, with D possibly matching TRBD1 (6 bases). This CDR3 has 12 residues. V was cut by 5 bases and J by 8 bases, with 12 bases left in between. Germline CDR1 is SEHNR and CDR2 is FQNEAQ (reference sequence). DNA of the CDR3: TGTGCCAGCAGCGCATCAGGGGAAGGCTACACCTTC. This gives the protein CASSASGEGYTF.

This clonotype has only a few counts. The rearrangement links TRBV9 to TRBJ2-3; D remains unclear. Germline loops: CDR1 SGDLS, CDR2 YYNGEE. The CDR3 is 12 residues long. Trimming took off 4 bases at V and 6 bases at J, with 9 bases between the two ends. The chain's CDR3 is CASSRLPDTQYF. The CDR3 DNA reads as TGTGCCAGCAGCCGGCTTCCGGATACGCAGTATTTT. Variable domain in full (rest from reference TRBV9 and TRBJ2-3): DSGVTQTPKHLITATGQRVTLRCSPRSGDLSVYWYQQSLDQGLQFLIQYYNGEERAKGNILERFSAQQFPDLHSELNLSSLELGDSALYFCASSRLPDTQYFGPGTRLTVL.

This clonotype was seen a few times. The V call is TRBV4-3, the J call TRBJ2-5, with no clear D. The assigned J gene may be wrong: the sequence end matches TRBJ2-7 better. Germline-derived CDR1 and CDR2 are LGHNA and YSLEER. This CDR3 has 14 amino acids. The CDR3 loop is CASSQVHGYYEQYF. The CDR3, as DNA: TGCGCCAGCAGCCAAGTCCACGGGTACTACGAGCAGTACTTC.

The CDR3 here is CASLDRSSYEQYF. In DNA, the CDR3 is TGTGCCAGTTTGGACAGGAGTTCCTACGAGCAGTACTTC. The V gene is TRBV6-1, the J gene TRBJ2-7; 7 bases map to TRBD1. The CDR3 is 13 residues long. J gave up 1 base and V 9 bases, and 6 bases lay outside the gene matches. Per the germline V gene, CDR1 is MNHNS and CDR2 is SASEGT.